This TCR beta chain appears in the sequencing data of a study of T cells in Graves' hyperthyroidism and ophthalmopathy. This clonotype was counted between two and nine times. What it recognizes is unknown. Amplification targeted TCR beta CDR3 regions from RNA transcripts. Initially, a first-round RT-PCR of the TCR CDR3 employed the HTBI primer set. TCRdb called the multiplex PCR reads again in MiXCR, with one record for every CDR3 protein. The repertoire holds roughly 380,000 distinct CDR3 sequences, approximately 15% seen once, with approximately 11% in the top ten. The PBMCs studied were ones that came from approximately 9.9 ml fresh peripheral blood. Study results and limitations: A model built on 13 V-J features separated ophthalmopathy from stable hyperthyroidism.

Germline V CDR1 and CDR2: KGHSH, LQKENI. The CDR3 has 16 residues. Trimming took 4 bases from V and 0 from J, leaving 16 bases between them. The sequence was obtained from a woman aged 55-70 years with Graves' hyperthyroidism. Sequenced: blood. The genes are TRBV18 and TRBJ2-7, with D maybe TRBD2 (5 bases). CDR3 region: CASSLQNRGASYEQYF. For the CDR3, the DNA is TGTGCCAGCTCACTTCAGAACCGGGGTGCCTCCTACGAGCAGTACTTC.